These 29 T cell receptor beta chains were sequenced from one sample in a study of regulatory T cells in long-lasting Graves disease. Stated time point: newly diagnosed GD, antithyroid drugs for less than 3 months. With RNA extracted from PBMCs as input, the TCR library was made. Researchers made TCR beta libraries by using iRepertoire HTBI primers and running Arm-PCR on CDR3 regions. TCRdb re-analysed the multiplex PCR reads in MiXCR, keeping a single row per CDR3 protein. This sample has some 410,000 distinct CDR3 sequences, with around 15% found just once. These data were also filed under a second study, of T cells in Graves' hyperthyroidism and ophthalmopathy.

Sequencing was performed on peripheral blood mononuclear cells (PBMCs), taken at new diagnosis, from a patient treated with antithyroid drugs. These receptors were taken from a woman in her thirties with Graves disease.

This clonotype was counted between two and nine times. The J gene is TRBJ2-1, the V gene TRBV20-1; 10 positions match TRBD2. J gave up 0 bases and V 1 base, and 0 bases lay outside the gene matches. In germline, CDR1 is DFQATT, CDR2 SNEGSKA (reference sequence). This CDR3 has 15 amino acids. This CDR3 reads CSARASGSSYNEQFF. The CDR3 nucleotides are TGCAGTGCTAGAGCTAGCGGGAGCTCCTACAATGAGCAGTTCTTC.

This clonotype was counted a few times. The rearrangement links TRBV6-1 to TRBJ1-5, with D possibly being TRBD1 (5 bases). Germline V lookup: CDR1 MNHNS, CDR2 SASEGT. This CDR3 comprises 16 residues. The V end lost 5 bases, the J end lost 3 bases, and 17 bases lay between the germline ends. This chain's CDR3 is CASSTRRGVNNQPQHF. The CDR3 nucleotides read TGTGCCAGCAGTACTCGGAGGGGCGTAAACAATCAGCCCCAGCATTTT.

The sample holds many counts of this clonotype. CDR3 sequence: CASSPWTGGTGELFF. Here the CDR3 DNA reads TGTGCCAGCTCACCATGGACAGGGGGCACCGGGGAGCTGTTTTTT. The chain recombines TRBV18 with TRBJ2-2; 10 bases are shared with TRBD1. V shed 2 bases and J 4 bases; nucleotides not matched to a gene: 1. The CDR3 contains 15 residues. In germline, CDR1 is KGHSH, CDR2 LQKENI.

This sequence joins TRBV15 and TRBJ2-1, with D possibly being TRBD2 (6 bases). The CDR3 length is 14 residues. Germline CDR1 reads LNHNV; CDR2 reads YYDKDF (reference sequence). Between the trimmed V and J ends, which lost 0 bases and 8 bases, there was a span of 11 bases. CDR3 sequence reads: CATSRDQPGDEQFF. CDR3 nucleotides: TGTGCCACCAGCAGAGATCAGCCGGGGGATGAGCAGTTCTTC.

This clonotype was found a few times. One end of the junction fails to match germline, which may point to a read error. The chain has TRBV6-5 and TRBJ1-1, with D maybe TRBD1 (6 bases). CDR1 is MNHEY and CDR2 is SVGAGI in the germline V gene. CDR3 length: 14 amino acids. CDR3 loop: CTSSSPDRNTEAFF. The CDR3 coding sequence is TGTACCAGCAGTTCCCCGGACAGGAACACTGAAGCTTTCTTT.

Many counts were recorded for this clonotype. V is TRBV28 and J is TRBJ2-7, with 9 bases matching TRBD2. CDR3 length: 14 residues. The V gene's germline CDR1 is MDHEN and CDR2 SYDVKM. With 4 bases clipped from V and 3 bases from J, the junction kept 4 bases outside the gene matches. This CDR3 reads CASSSSGRYYEQYF. CDR3 nucleotide sequence: TGTGCCAGCAGTTCGAGCGGGAGGTACTACGAGCAGTACTTC.

This clonotype showed up many times. J is TRBJ2-1 and V is TRBV20-1; 10 nucleotides match TRBD2. The CDR3 runs 16 residues. V lost 6 bases, J lost 0 bases, and 8 bases stayed unmatched. Germline CDR1 and CDR2: DFQATT and SNEGSKA (reference sequence). The CDR3 DNA follows: TGCAGTGCCGCTGGACTAGCGGCCAGCTCCTACAATGAGCAGTTCTTC. Translated: CSAAGLAASSYNEQFF.

V usage is TRBV6-2 or TRBV6-3 and J usage is TRBJ2-6; D is possibly TRBD2 (6 bases). V shed 2 bases and J shed 2 bases, with 7 bases lying between them. This CDR3 comprises 15 residues. Germline values: CDR1 MNHEY, CDR2 SVGEGT. The CDR3 region is CASSYPGAGANVLTF. Here the CDR3 DNA reads TGTGCCAGCAGTTACCCGGGGGCTGGGGCCAACGTCCTGACTTTC.

This clonotype was picked up many times. This rearrangement joins TRBV28 to TRBJ1-5; TRBD1 matches 8 bases. V was clipped by 4 bases and J by 6 bases; unmatched bases: 5. The CDR3 is 14 amino acids. Germline V lookup: CDR1 MDHEN, CDR2 SYDVKM. This chain's CDR3 is CASSSGQGTQPQHF. The CDR3 DNA reads TGTGCCAGCAGTTCCGGACAGGGAACTCAGCCCCAGCATTTT. Looking up the rest from reference TRBV28 and TRBJ1-5 gives the full variable domain: DVKVTQSSRYLVKRTGEKVFLECVQDMDHENMFWYRQDPGLGLRLIYFSYDVKMKEKGDIPEGYSVSREKKERFSLILESASTNQTSMYLCASSSGQGTQPQHFGDGTRLSIL.

This clonotype was recorded many times. Here the CDR3 reads CASSSYLRNNEQFF. CDR3 DNA: TGTGCCAGCAGTTCATACCTCAGGAACAATGAGCAGTTCTTC. The rearrangement joins TRBV28 to TRBJ2-1; D is ambiguous. Between the trimmed V and J ends, which lost 4 bases and 5 bases, there was a span of 12 bases. The CDR3 sequence is 14 residues long. Germline values: CDR1 MDHEN, CDR2 SYDVKM.

The rearrangement joins TRBV20-1 to TRBJ1-4; D is unresolved. V lost 1 base and J lost 1, with 13 bases in between. This CDR3 has 16 amino acids. Looked up from germline, CDR1 is DFQATT and CDR2 is SNEGSKA (reference sequence). DNA for the CDR3: TGCAGTGCTAGAGGACAAGACGGGAGAACTAATGAAAAACTGTTTTTT. Encoded protein: CSARGQDGRTNEKLFF.

There are a few counts of this clonotype. The chain employs TRBV9 and TRBJ1-1, with TRBD1 as a possible D gene (6 bases). Germline CDR1 reads SGDLS; CDR2 reads YYNGEE. Trimming took 4 bases from V and 3 from J, leaving 10 bases between them. The CDR3 is 13 amino acids. CDR3 sequence reads: CASSMGHYTEAFF. The CDR3 DNA is TGTGCCAGCAGCATGGGACATTACACTGAAGCTTTCTTT.

This clonotype was observed at least ten times. The V and J genes are TRBV7-8 and TRBJ2-1; 9 bases line up with TRBD2. Losses at the gene ends were 2 bases for V and 8 bases for J; bases not matched to a gene: 7. Germline CDR1 and CDR2: SGHVS and FQNEAQ. The CDR3 length is 15 residues. CDR3 DNA sequence: TGTGCCAGCAGCTTAATGCGCGGGAGGGCCGATGAGCAGTTCTTC. Protein: CASSLMRGRADEQFF.

This clonotype showed up just a few times. The rearrangement links TRBV4-3 to TRBJ1-2; 8 bases fit TRBD1. CDR1 is LGHNA and CDR2 is YSLEER in the germline V gene. The CDR3 runs to 19 residues. Trimming removed 2 bases from V and 4 bases from J; junction bases left unmatched: 18. CDR3 amino acids: CASSQTDRGPESPVYGYTF. For the CDR3, the DNA is TGCGCCAGCAGCCAAACAGACAGGGGACCCGAGTCACCCGTCTATGGCTACACCTTC.

Many counts were recorded for this clonotype. The rearrangement links TRBV2 to TRBJ2-1; 11 nucleotides agree with TRBD2. The CDR3 spans 15 residues. The germline gives CDR1 SNHLY, CDR2 FYNNEI. V lost 10 bases, J lost 7 bases, and 12 bases stayed unmatched. CDR3 residues: CATTDPLAGENEQFF. CDR3 DNA sequence: TGTGCCACCACTGATCCACTAGCGGGAGAAAATGAGCAGTTCTTC.

This clonotype has a count of ten or more. V gene TRBV6-2 or TRBV6-3 combines with J gene TRBJ2-3, with 7 positions matching TRBD2. Germline V gene lookup returns CDR1 MNHEY and CDR2 SVGEGT. The CDR3 totals 16 residues. The V and J ends lost 5 bases and 4 bases, in that order; junction bases with no gene match: 12. In nucleotides, the CDR3 is TGTGCCAGCAGTGGGGTGGCGGGAGTGTGGGCAGATACGCAGTATTTT. This sequence encodes CASSGVAGVWADTQYF.

This clonotype came up a few times. A much larger clone lies one base from this, so it may be a read error. The rearrangement links TRBV3-1 to TRBJ2-5; 12 bases agree with TRBD2. Germline trimming cut 6 bases from V and 11 bases from J; bases unmatched to any gene: 13. Germline values: CDR1 LGHDT, CDR2 YNNKEL (reference sequence). This CDR3 has 15 residues. The CDR3, as DNA: TGTGCCAGCAGTCACTGGACTAGCGGGGACAATGAGCAGTACTTC. Translated: CASSHWTSGDNEQYF.

In regard to this clonotype: This could be a read error, since a much larger clone is one nucleotide away. No conserved phenylalanine or tryptophan ends this CDR3, so it is likely a read error. CDR3 loop: CASSSGRGNTGELFS. Written as DNA, the CDR3 is TGTGCCAGCAGCTCCGGGCGGGGTAACACCGGGGAGCTGTTTTCT. V and J are TRBV7-2 and TRBJ2-2, with D possibly matching TRBD2 (6 bases). The germline CDR1 and CDR2 sequences are SGHTA and FQGNSA. CDR3 length: 15 amino acids. V lost 4 bases and J lost 2, with 11 bases in between.

This clonotype was recorded many times. CDR3 DNA: TGTGCCAGCAGTTACTCCGACAGGGGGTACGAGCAGTACTTC. Protein sequence: CASSYSDRGYEQYF. The V and J genes are TRBV6-5 and TRBJ2-7; 9 bases are shared with TRBD1. V shed 0 bases, J shed 4 bases, and the junction held 1 base outside the gene matches. Germline V gene sequence: CDR1 MNHEY, CDR2 SVGAGI. This CDR3 region has 14 residues.

With regard to this clonotype: It may be a read error: a sequence one base away is much more abundant. The chain recombines TRBV30 with TRBJ2-7, with D possibly TRBD1 on 6 matching bases. Trimming removed 8 bases from V and 7 bases from J, with 24 bases in between. Per the germline V gene, CDR1 is GTSNPN and CDR2 is SVGIG (reference sequence). The CDR3 has 14 residues. CDR3 loop: CAGGARGGRAEQYF. DNA of the CDR3: TGTGCCGGGGGCGCAAGGGGCGGACGGGCTGAGCAGTACTTC.

Of note for this clonotype: One end of the junction is discordant with germline, which a read error may explain. The chain joins TRBV28 to TRBJ1-5; possible D gene TRBD1, 5 bases. The CDR3 covers 13 residues. The germline V gene encodes CDR1 MDHEN and CDR2 SYDVKM. The CDR3 region has the DNA TGTGCCAGCAGCCCACATGGCGGGGGAGCCCAGCGTTTT. Protein product: CASSPHGGGAQRF.

This clonotype was recorded a few times. The chain carries TRBV5-1 and TRBJ2-1; tentative D call: TRBD2 (6 bases). The germline V and J ends were trimmed by 4 bases and 4 bases, with 18 bases remaining between them. Per the germline V gene, CDR1 is SGHRS and CDR2 is YFSETQ. This CDR3 comprises 16 residues. The DNA for the CDR3 is TGCGCCAGCAGCCGGGACTTCTCCACTCTTTACAATGAGCAGTTCTTC. Protein: CASSRDFSTLYNEQFF. The whole variable domain, remainder taken from reference TRBV5-1 and TRBJ2-1, is KAGVTQTPRYLIKTRGQQVTLSCSPISGHRSVSWYQQTPGQGLQFLFEYFSETQRNKGNFPGRFSGRQFSNSRSEMNVSTLELGDSALYLCASSRDFSTLYNEQFFGPGTRLTVL.

In this sample, this clonotype turned up many times. The rearrangement joins TRBV5-1 to TRBJ2-3; a weak D match, TRBD2 (5 bases). The ends were cut back, 2 bases at V and 4 bases at J, with 8 bases in the middle. Looked up from germline, CDR1 is SGHRS and CDR2 is YFSETQ. This CDR3 has 13 residues. The CDR3 loop is CASSLSGADTQYF. The CDR3 nucleotides are TGCGCCAGCAGCTTATCCGGGGCAGATACGCAGTATTTT.

This clonotype was detected many times. The chain carries TRBV7-2 and TRBJ2-5, with D uncertain. Germline lookup yields CDR1 SGHTA and CDR2 FQGNSA. This CDR3 has 13 residues. Trimming removed 6 bases from V and 5 bases from J, with 13 bases in between. The CDR3 nucleotides read TGTGCCAGCAGTGTGGCTTTCAGCGAGACCCAGTACTTC. Its translation: CASSVAFSETQYF. Full variable domain (missing parts from reference TRBV7-2 and TRBJ2-5): GAGVSQSPSNKVTEKGKDVELRCDPISGHTALYWYRQSLGQGLEFLIYFQGNSAPDKSGLPSDRFSAERTGGSVSTLTIQRTQQEDSAVYLCASSVAFSETQYFGPGTRLLVL.

This clonotype was detected ten times or more. The chain links TRBV19 to TRBJ2-2; D assignment may be TRBD1 or TRBD2 (6 bases each). The germline CDR1 and CDR2 sequences are LNHDA and SQIVND (reference sequence). The V end lost 1 base, the J end lost 4 bases, and 13 bases lay between the germline ends. This CDR3 comprises 16 residues. The CDR3 region is CASSIGGARGTGELFF. DNA for the CDR3: TGTGCCAGTAGTATAGGGGGGGCGCGAGGCACCGGGGAGCTGTTTTTT.

This chain joins TRBV28 and TRBJ2-7; D unresolved. This CDR3 is built from 15 residues. Trimming took 0 bases from V and 7 from J, leaving 16 bases between them. Germline values: CDR1 MDHEN, CDR2 SYDVKM. CDR3 residues: CASSLWPGSPWEQYF. For the CDR3, the DNA is TGTGCCAGCAGTTTATGGCCAGGCTCCCCTTGGGAGCAGTACTTC.

The J gene is TRBJ2-1, the V gene TRBV13, with D maybe TRBD1 (6 bases). Per the germline V gene, CDR1 is PRHDT and CDR2 is FYEKMQ (reference sequence). Trimming took off 4 bases at V and 0 bases at J, with 13 bases between the two ends. CDR3 length equals 16 residues. CDR3: CASSSAGTSSYNEQFF. The CDR3 DNA follows: TGTGCCAGCAGCTCCGCCGGGACAAGCTCCTACAATGAGCAGTTCTTC.

J is TRBJ1-1 and V is TRBV20-1; D possibly corresponds to TRBD1 (6 bases). CDR1 is DFQATT, CDR2 SNEGSKA, per germline (reference sequence). The CDR3 is made up of 15 amino acids. V was pared by 2 bases and J by 5 bases, with 18 bases between. DNA of the CDR3: TGCAGTGCTAGACCGGTTGACGGGGGGCTTACTGAAGCTTTCTTT. This codes for CSARPVDGGLTEAFF.

The table lists this clonotype with many counts. The chain links TRBV7-8 to TRBJ2-1, with a weak D call TRBD2 (6 bases). Trimming took off 1 base at V and 6 bases at J, with 13 bases between the two ends. From germline, CDR1 is SGHVS and CDR2 FQNEAQ. This CDR3 has 15 residues. The CDR3 DNA reads as TGTGCCAGCAGCTTAGTATTACTAGCCAGCAATGAGCAGTTCTTC. Translated, it gives CASSLVLLASNEQFF.